This section outlines one T cell receptor beta chain sequence together with its context. Some clones are missing from TCRdb's copy, which holds only in-frame ones; the method was immunoSEQ multiplex PCR. The table shows approximately 290,000 clones, with about 85% occurring only once. This record comes from a study of blood T cell repertoires in COVID-19. Unmatched junction bases numbered 5, after V lost 2 bases and J lost 3 bases. Germline values: CDR1 KGHSH, CDR2 LQKENI. This CDR3 spans 16 amino acids. Sequencing input: peripheral blood. The sequence was collected from a human donor with COVID-19, enrolled during active disease. The donor label of this sample is uncertain. The chain has TRBV18 and TRBJ2-3, with 10 bases that match TRBD1. CDR3 sequence reads: CASSPSGDRGTDTQYF. The CDR3 DNA follows: TGTGCCAGCTCACCAAGTGGGGACAGGGGTACAGATACGCAGTATTTT. Variable domain in full (rest from reference TRBV18 and TRBJ2-3): NAGVMQNPRHLVRRRGQEARLRCSPMKGHSHVYWYRQLPEEGLKFMVYLQKENIIDESGMPKERFSAEFPKEGPSILRIQQVVRGDSAAYFCASSPSGDRGTDTQYFGPGTRLTVL.